This is a list of T cell receptor beta chains from one sample in a study of a mutant IDH1 vaccine in newly diagnosed glioma. Some clones are missing from TCRdb's copy, which holds only in-frame ones; the method was immunoSEQ multiplex PCR. The sample lists around 40,000 clones, under 80% occurring once. Antigens of these TCRs are unknown. The sample here was PBMCs, taken from a glioma patient whose treatment included an IDH1 peptide vaccine. These receptors were taken from a woman between 40 and 50 years old with glioma. Some clones in this sample may be carry-over from other donors' samples. Both conserved end residues are part of each CDR3. D genes are given only for firm matches. Not every row has a clone size; where given, it reads once, few, many or a size class.

V gene	D gene	J gene	clone size	CDR3 DNA	CDR3 protein
TRBV5-6	TRBD2	TRBJ2-7	NA	TGTGCCAGCAGCATGGACCCCATTGGGAGGGGTGTAGACGAGCAGTACTTC	CASSMDPIGRGVDEQYF
TRBV5-4	TRBD2	TRBJ2-2	NA	TGTGCCAGCAGCCCATATGGGGAGCGGGGAACCACCGGGGAGCTGTTTTTT	CASSPYGERGTTGELFF
TRBV9	TRBD2	TRBJ2-3	NA	TGTGCCAGCAGTGAAACTAGCGGGAGGACAGATACGCAGTATTTT	CASSETSGRTDTQYF
TRBV28	TRBD1	TRBJ1-4	few	TGTGCCAGCAGTTTCCCAGGGGGCGGTGAAAAACTGTTTTTT	CASSFPGGGEKLFF
TRBV18	TRBD2	TRBJ2-7	NA	TGTGCCAGCTCACCAAAGACTAGCGGCTACGAGCAGTACTTC	CASSPKTSGYEQYF
TRBV4-1	NA	TRBJ1-1	NA	TGCGCCAGCAGCCAAGAGGGCAGCACGAACACTGAAGCTTTCTTT	CASSQEGSTNTEAFF
TRBV5-1	NA	TRBJ1-1	few	TGCGCCAGCAGCCCGTCACACACTGAAGCTTTCTTT	CASSPSHTEAFF
TRBV5-4	NA	TRBJ1-3	NA	TGTGCCAGCAGCTTGACAGGTTCCTCTGGAAACACCATATATTTT	CASSLTGSSGNTIYF
TRBV5-4	TRBD1	TRBJ1-1	NA	TGTGCCAGCAGCTCCCAAACGGACAGGGACGGCACTGAAGCTTTCTTT	CASSSQTDRDGTEAFF
TRBV30	NA	TRBJ1-2	NA	TGTGCCTGGAGTGTACGCAGGAACTATGGCTACACCTTC	CAWSVRRNYGYTF
TRBV23-1	TRBD2	TRBJ2-1	NA	TGCGCCAGCAGCCCCGTCCGGGAGGGCCGCAATGAGCAGTTCTTC	CASSPVREGRNEQFF
TRBV5-4	NA	TRBJ1-4	NA	TGTGCCAGCAGCTTGACGGCTGAGAATGAAAAACTGTTTTTT	CASSLTAENEKLFF
TRBV9	TRBD2	TRBJ2-7	few	TGTGCCAGCAGCGTAGACGGGAGGGCCGCCTACGAGCAGTACTTC	CASSVDGRAAYEQYF
TRBV5-1	NA	TRBJ2-1	NA	TGCGCCAGCAGCCCTGACAGGGCCGGGGGAAATGAGCAGTTCTTC	CASSPDRAGGNEQFF
TRBV5-1	NA	TRBJ1-5	NA	TGCGCCAGCAGCTTGCCGGGTCTCCGGGAGAGCAATCAGCCCCAGCATTTT	CASSLPGLRESNQPQHF
TRBV5-1	NA	TRBJ1-5	few	TGCGCCAGCAGCTTGGGGACGGCTAGCCAGCCCCAGCATTTT	CASSLGTASQPQHF
TRBV7-2	NA	TRBJ2-1	few	TGTGCCAGCAGCTTAGGGACTACGCCCGACAATGAGCAGTTCTTC	CASSLGTTPDNEQFF
TRBV6-6	TRBD1	TRBJ1-1	once	TGTGCCGGGGGGACAGCAGGCACTGAAGCTTTCTTT	CAGGTAGTEAFF
TRBV18	TRBD1	TRBJ1-1	NA	TGTGCCAGCTCCCCTTGGACAGGGAAGGGGCACACTGAAGCTTTCTTT	CASSPWTGKGHTEAFF
TRBV28	TRBD1	TRBJ1-1	NA	TGTGCCAGCAGTTCAACAGGGGAAACTGAAGCTTTCTTT	CASSSTGETEAFF
TRBV9	NA	TRBJ2-6	NA	TGTGCCAGCAGCCCCTACAGGGCTGAGGACTCTGGGGCCAACGTCCTGACTTTC	CASSPYRAEDSGANVLTF
TRBV11-2	NA	TRBJ2-3	NA	TGTGCCAGCACCATACTAGACACAGATACGCAGTATTTT	CASTILDTDTQYF
TRBV7-2	TRBD1	TRBJ1-6	NA	TGTGCCAGCAGCTCGAACAGGGGAATTAATTCACCCCTCCACTTT	CASSSNRGINSPLHF
TRBV4-2	NA	TRBJ2-1	NA	TGTGCCAGCAGCCAAAAGACGAGCCCCCCGACTGAGCAGTTCTTC	CASSQKTSPPTEQFF
TRBV29-1	TRBD1	TRBJ2-7	NA	TGCAGCGCGGACAGGGCCAACGAGCAGTACTTC	CSADRANEQYF
TRBV19	TRBD2	TRBJ2-1	NA	TGTGCCAGTAGGACTGGCGGGGGGCTCAGGCTCAATGAGCAGTTCTTC	CASRTGGGLRLNEQFF
TRBV7-2	NA	TRBJ2-2	once	TGTGCCAGCAGCTCGGCCCTGGGGACCGGGGAGCTGTTTTTT	CASSSALGTGELFF
TRBV28	TRBD1	TRBJ1-5	NA	TGTGCCAGCAGTTACCGGATGGGACAGGGAAGCTGGGGCAATCAGCCCCAGCATTTT	CASSYRMGQGSWGNQPQHF
TRBV6-5	TRBD1	TRBJ2-7	NA	TGTGCCAGCAGTTACGACAGGGCCCAGCAGCAGTACTTC	CASSYDRAQQQYF
TRBV28	NA	TRBJ1-4	NA	TGTGCCAGCAGTCCCAATGGAATCACTAATGAAAAACTGTTTTTT	CASSPNGITNEKLFF
TRBV5-5	NA	TRBJ2-5	NA	TGTGCCAGCAGCTTGGGGGTGCGCATGGAGACCCAGTACTTC	CASSLGVRMETQYF
TRBV5-1	NA	TRBJ1-2	NA	TGCGCCAGCAGCTTGGAGGGGTTCGGCTACACCTTC	CASSLEGFGYTF
TRBV7-2	NA	TRBJ2-7	NA	TGTGCCAGCAGCCCCCAGGGACATTCCTACGAGCAGTACTTC	CASSPQGHSYEQYF
TRBV5-1	NA	TRBJ1-3	few	TGCGCCAGCAGCTCGACACCAGCGGGCCGCGGTGGAAACACCATATATTTT	CASSSTPAGRGGNTIYF
TRBV28	NA	TRBJ1-1	NA	TGTGCCTGCAACCGGCTCAATACTGAAGCTTTCTTT	CACNRLNTEAFF
TRBV7-2	NA	TRBJ2-7	NA	TGTGCCAGCAGCCGAGCGGCCTCTGGTGGCGAGCAGTACTTC	CASSRAASGGEQYF
TRBV29-1	NA	TRBJ2-5	NA	TGCAGCGTTGAAGGATCGGGGCCAGGAGAGACCCAGTACTTC	CSVEGSGPGETQYF
TRBV2	NA	TRBJ2-6	NA	TGTGCCAGCAGTGGGGACCACGCTGGGGCCAACGTCCTGACTTTC	CASSGDHAGANVLTF
TRBV25-1	TRBD1	TRBJ1-5	NA	TGTGCCAGCAGAGGACAGGGGTTGGGCAATCAGCCCCAGCATTTT	CASRGQGLGNQPQHF
TRBV2	NA	TRBJ2-3	NA	TGTGCCAGCAGTGAAATGGGGAAGGGTAGCACAGATACGCAGTATTTT	CASSEMGKGSTDTQYF
TRBV6-4	TRBD1	TRBJ2-3	NA	TGTGCCAGCAGTGACGGGACAGGGGACACAGATACGCAGTATTTT	CASSDGTGDTDTQYF
TRBV6-5	TRBD1	TRBJ1-5	NA	TGTGCCAGCAGCAAAAGACAGGGAAGGGGGCAGCCCCAGCATTTT	CASSKRQGRGQPQHF
TRBV4-3	NA	TRBJ1-2	NA	TGCGCCAGCAGCCCGGGGGACACCTCTAACTATGGCTACACCTTC	CASSPGDTSNYGYTF
TRBV19	TRBD1	TRBJ1-1	NA	TGTGCCAGTACTCCAGGCAGGGGGCTCAACACTGAAGCTTTCTTT	CASTPGRGLNTEAFF
TRBV4-2	NA	TRBJ1-5	NA	TGTGCCAGCAGCCAAAATTTCGGCAGGGGCAATCAGCCCCAGCATTTT	CASSQNFGRGNQPQHF
TRBV27	NA	TRBJ1-1	NA	TGTGCCAGCAGTTTAGTTTGGGGGTGGCGTAACACTGAAGCTTTCTTT	CASSLVWGWRNTEAFF